These 15 T cell receptor beta chains were sequenced from one sample in a study of beta chain features in type 1 diabetes (dated by TCRdb to between 2017 and 2018). Library preparation used the immunoSEQ multiplex PCR assay. The entire isolated RNA was reverse transcribed using the High Capacity cDNA Reverse Transcription Kit, and thus expressed TCRB transcripts were sequenced. Sourced from immuneACCESS, this table was stored by TCRdb with only in-frame sequences that have V and J called. A share of the clones is absent; for the studies checked, an unresolved V gene accounts for under half, and the remainder has no known explanation. In this sample the table shows some 220,000 clones, around 9.9% of which occur a single time. 1% to 1.5% of the sample comes from the top ten. Sequencing was done on a sample of central memory CD4+ T cells from blood. The source is a man younger than 35 in good health.

The chain employs TRBV5-6 and TRBJ2-1; 7 bases agree with TRBD1. The V gene end was trimmed by 6 bases and the J gene end by 0 bases; junction bases not matched to a gene: 6. Germline V gene data show CDR1 as SGHDT and CDR2 as YYEEEE. The CDR3 covers 15 residues. CDR3 amino acids: CASMKQGYSYNEQFF. DNA for the CDR3: TGTGCCAGCATGAAACAGGGGTACTCCTACAATGAGCAGTTCTTC.

Concerning this clone: This sample also contains other DNA sequences that code for the same CDR3. The rearrangement joins TRBV7-2 to TRBJ2-7; D not resolved. The germline gives CDR1 SGHTA, CDR2 FQGNSA. The CDR3 covers 12 residues. Deletions cut 0 bases from V and 2 bases from J, with 2 bases between. CDR3 in DNA: TGTGCCAGCAGCTTAGCAACCTACGAGCAGTACTTC. This translates into CASSLATYEQYF.

This clone was recorded at least ten times. The rearrangement uses TRBV29-1 and TRBJ2-3; TRBD1 matches at 7 bases. The germline gives CDR1 SQVTM, CDR2 ANQGSEA. CDR3 length: 15 amino acids. V was clipped by 3 bases and J by 0 bases; unmatched bases: 6. The CDR3 DNA is TGCAGCGTTGACAGGGGGAAAAGGAGCACAGATACGCAGTATTTT. Translated, it gives CSVDRGKRSTDTQYF.

This clone was seen more than once but under ten times. V is TRBV30 and J is TRBJ2-2; 7 nucleotides align to TRBD1. With V trimmed by 8 bases and J by 1 base, 10 bases remained unmatched. Germline assignment: CDR1 GTSNPN and CDR2 SVGIG (reference sequence). The CDR3 sequence is 15 residues long. As DNA, the CDR3 is TGTGCCCTCGTGACCCGGGACAGGAACACCGGGGAGCTGTTTTTT. Translating it yields CALVTRDRNTGELFF.

This clone was seen a few times. This chain links TRBV7-6 with TRBJ2-5; TRBD1 agrees at 9 bases. The J call is in doubt because the DNA end fits TRBJ2-7 better. Germline CDR1 is SGHVS and CDR2 is FNYEAQ. This CDR3 is 15 amino acids long. This CDR3 reads CASSLETGGSYEQYF. For the CDR3, the DNA is TGTGCCAGCAGCTTAGAGACAGGGGGCTCCTACGAGCAGTACTTC.

The chain uses TRBV21-1 and TRBJ1-4; the table's D gene call, TRBD1, was not cross checked with the DNA. TRBV21-1 is a pseudogene. The CDR3 totals 18 residues. The CDR3 DNA reads as TGTGCCCCCCATGGGGGCAGGGGGCAGCATGCAACTAATGAAAAACTGTTTTTT. It is translated as CAPHGGRGQHATNEKLFF.

This clone was recorded a few times. The chain carries TRBV5-1 and TRBJ1-2; no definite D call. The CDR3 is made up of 14 amino acids. The V gene's germline CDR1 is SGHRS and CDR2 YFSETQ. V gave up 8 bases and J gave up 1 base, with 15 bases separating them. The CDR3 region is CASAPVQINYGYTF. In DNA form, the CDR3 reads TGCGCCAGTGCCCCGGTACAGATTAACTATGGCTACACCTTC.

This clone was picked up a small number of times. The V and J genes are TRBV2 and TRBJ1-2, with D hard to call. V shed 4 bases and J shed 3 bases, with 12 bases lying between them. This CDR3 spans 14 amino acids. Germline-derived CDR1 and CDR2 are SNHLY and FYNNEI. Here the CDR3 reads CASSGTAAHYGYTF. The CDR3 DNA reads TGTGCCAGCAGTGGCACGGCCGCCCACTATGGCTACACCTTC.

This rearrangement joins TRBV28 to TRBJ2-1, with 10 nucleotides matching TRBD2. The CDR3 extends over 14 amino acids. Germline V CDR1 and CDR2: MDHEN, SYDVKM. After removal of 6 bases from V and 10 bases from J, the junction contained 9 bases not matched to a gene. The CDR3 DNA sequence: TGTGCCAGCAGATCGGGACTAGCGCTGAGGGAGCAGTTCTTC. Its translation: CASRSGLALREQFF.

At least ten counts were recorded for this clone. The V call is TRBV25-1, the J call TRBJ2-5; tentative D call: TRBD1 (5 bases). V lost 4 bases and J 2 bases, leaving 11 bases between the germline ends. This CDR3 contains 14 residues. From germline, CDR1 is MGHDK and CDR2 SYGVNS. CDR3 DNA sequence: TGTGCCAGCAGTGTCCGGACACCTCAAGAGACCCAGTACTTC. This gives the protein CASSVRTPQETQYF.

The gene calls are TRBV29-1 and TRBJ1-1, with TRBD1 as a possible D gene (6 bases). The CDR3 runs 12 residues. The germline V and J ends were trimmed by 2 bases and 5 bases, with 9 bases remaining between them. The germline CDR1 and CDR2 sequences are SQVTM and ANQGSEA. For the CDR3, the DNA is TGCAGCGTTGAACAGGGGAGTACTGAAGCTTTCTTT. Residues: CSVEQGSTEAFF.

In its sample, this clone was seen many times. The J gene is TRBJ1-4, the V gene TRBV30; D perhaps matches TRBD1 (5 bases). Germline CDR1 and CDR2: GTSNPN and SVGIG (reference sequence). The CDR3 is 13 residues long. V shed 3 bases and J shed 8 bases, with 13 bases lying between them. The DNA for the CDR3 is TGTGCCTGGAGCGAGGCGCGGGGGGAAAAACTGTTTTTT. It translates to CAWSEARGEKLFF.

This clone was observed a few times. This chain connects TRBV5-6 to TRBJ2-5; perhaps TRBD2 as D (5 bases). The CDR3 is 15 amino acids. CDR1 is SGHDT, CDR2 YYEEEE, per germline. Trimming removed 1 base from V and 2 bases from J, with 12 bases in between. The chain's CDR3 is CASSLRRAQQETQYF. The CDR3 DNA reads TGTGCCAGCAGCTTGCGGCGGGCACAACAAGAGACCCAGTACTTC.

A few counts support this clone. The chain has TRBV6-6 and TRBJ2-7, with 7 nucleotides matching TRBD1. CDR3 length: 16 residues. CDR1 and CDR2 from the germline V gene are MNHNY and SVGAGI (reference sequence). V was pared by 4 bases and J by 0 bases, with 9 bases of the junction left unmatched. This CDR3 reads CASSSPRGQISYEQYF. Written as DNA, the CDR3 is TGTGCCAGCAGTTCCCCCCGGGGACAGATCTCCTACGAGCAGTACTTC.

This clone occurred a few times. The V and J genes are TRBV4-1 and TRBJ2-6, with a possible D match to TRBD2 (6 bases). Trimming cost V 0 bases and J 0 bases, with 12 bases left between them. CDR1 and CDR2 from the germline V gene are MGHRA and YSYEKL. The CDR3 is made up of 18 amino acids. CDR3 sequence (DNA): TGCGCCAGCAGCCAAGATGAGTGGGACTTCTCTGGGGCCAACGTCCTGACTTTC. This translates into CASSQDEWDFSGANVLTF.